The next 27 T cell receptor beta chains were all read from a single sample in a study of cytotoxic CD8 clonotypes in ibrutinib-treated CLL. Here immunoSEQ multiplex PCR was the method, and the copy in TCRdb shows in-frame clones only, minus some. Among around 330,000 clones, around 66% were seen once, and the ten largest hold roughly 6.7%. Sequencing was performed on PBMCs, taken after 36 months of ibrutinib treatment. These TCRs come from a human donor with chronic lymphocytic leukemia.

The rearrangement uses TRBV28 and TRBJ2-3; 8 nucleotides align to TRBD2. CDR1 and CDR2 (germline): MDHEN, SYDVKM. With V trimmed by 7 bases and J by 1 base, 7 bases remained unmatched. The CDR3 runs 15 residues. The CDR3 sequence: CASKGPGLGTDTQYF. In DNA, the CDR3 is TGTGCCAGCAAAGGACCGGGACTAGGCACAGATACGCAGTATTTT.

This chain links TRBV19 with TRBJ2-7; 9 nucleotides agree with TRBD1. The CDR3 has 15 residues. V trimming: 4 bases; J trimming: 0 bases; junction bases outside the gene matches: 4. Germline-derived CDR1 and CDR2 are LNHDA and SQIVND (reference sequence). CDR3 amino acids: CASSRDRASSYEQYF. In DNA form, the CDR3 reads TGTGCCAGTAGTAGGGACAGGGCCAGCTCCTACGAGCAGTACTTC.

V gene TRBV5-1 combines with J gene TRBJ1-2; TRBD1 might be the D (6 bases). The CDR3 is 11 residues long. V dropped 8 bases and J dropped 4 bases, with 9 bases sitting between them. The germline gives CDR1 SGHRS, CDR2 YFSETQ. The CDR3 nucleotides are TGCGCCAGTGGACAGAGCTATGGCTACACCTTC. It encodes CASGQSYGYTF.

The rearrangement joins TRBV5-1 to TRBJ2-3; a weak D match, TRBD1 (6 bases). V was shortened by 6 bases and J by 2 bases, with 13 bases between the two germline ends. The CDR3 has 14 residues. CDR1 SGHRS and CDR2 YFSETQ come from the germline V gene. The CDR3 nucleotides are TGCGCCAGCAATATTAGGGGGACCACAGATACGCAGTATTTT. Translated, it gives CASNIRGTTDTQYF. Filled out from reference TRBV5-1 and TRBJ2-3, the complete variable domain reads KAGVTQTPRYLIKTRGQQVTLSCSPISGHRSVSWYQQTPGQGLQFLFEYFSETQRNKGNFPGRFSGRQFSNSRSEMNVSTLELGDSALYLCASNIRGTTDTQYFGPGTRLTVL.

The rearrangement uses TRBV27 and TRBJ1-6; D not certain. Germline CDR1 is MNHEY and CDR2 is SMNVEV (reference sequence). Trimming removed 6 bases at V and 7 bases at J, with 13 bases between. The CDR3 totals 14 residues. The CDR3 spells CASRSTALNSPLHF. Here the CDR3 DNA reads TGTGCCAGCAGGAGCACTGCCCTAAATTCACCCCTCCACTTT.

The chain links TRBV10-2 to TRBJ1-1; D unresolved. This CDR3 has 13 residues. Germline CDR1 and CDR2: WSHSY and SAAADI. Trimming removed 2 bases at V and 4 bases at J, with 8 bases between. The CDR3 DNA is TGCGCCAGCAGTGAGAGTTTGGTCACTGAAGCTTTCTTT. Protein sequence: CASSESLVTEAFF.

In its sample, this clone was seen once. DNA for the CDR3: TGCGCCAGCAGCTTGGCACCTTACAATGAGCAGTTCTTC. Protein: CASSLAPYNEQFF. This chain uses TRBV5-1 with TRBJ2-1; D is undetermined. V lost 0 bases and J 4 bases, leaving 5 bases between the germline ends. In germline, CDR1 is SGHRS, CDR2 YFSETQ. The CDR3 is 13 amino acids. Full variable domain (rest looked up from reference TRBV5-1 and TRBJ2-1): KAGVTQTPRYLIKTRGQQVTLSCSPISGHRSVSWYQQTPGQGLQFLFEYFSETQRNKGNFPGRFSGRQFSNSRSEMNVSTLELGDSALYLCASSLAPYNEQFFGPGTRLTVL.

The rearrangement uses TRBV29-1 and TRBJ2-1; 9 bases agree with TRBD1. CDR1 is SQVTM, CDR2 ANQGSEA, per germline. The V gene end was trimmed by 8 bases and the J gene end by 3 bases; junction bases not matched to a gene: 8. This CDR3 contains 14 residues. The DNA for the CDR3 is TGCAGCCAACTGGGGGACAGGGTCTACAATGAGCAGTTCTTC. As protein: CSQLGDRVYNEQFF.

This clone was seen only a few times. The V gene is TRBV18, the J gene TRBJ1-2, with 7 bases aligning to TRBD1. J lost 4 bases, V lost 3 bases, and 11 bases had no gene match. The CDR3 runs to 16 residues. Per germline, CDR1 KGHSH and CDR2 LQKENI. The CDR3 region has the DNA TGTGCCAGCTCACCGAGTTTACAGGGGCCGGGCTATGGCTACACCTTC. This sequence encodes CASSPSLQGPGYGYTF.

This clone was picked up one time. The chain carries TRBV2 and TRBJ1-3; maybe TRBD1 (5 bases). The CDR3 is made up of 12 amino acids. CDR1 SNHLY and CDR2 FYNNEI come from the germline V gene. The V end was cut by 9 bases, the J end by 0 bases, with 6 bases between. This chain's CDR3 is CARQVSGNTIYF. The CDR3 nucleotides read TGTGCCAGACAGGTCTCTGGAAACACCATATATTTT.

V usage is TRBV18 and J usage is TRBJ1-2, with TRBD1 as a possible D gene (5 bases). V gave up 2 bases and J gave up 4 bases, with 11 bases separating them. The CDR3 length is 14 residues. CDR1 KGHSH and CDR2 LQKENI come from the germline V gene. CDR3 residues: CASSPRQSFYGYTF. CDR3 DNA: TGTGCCAGCTCACCAAGACAGAGCTTCTATGGCTACACCTTC.

The V and J genes are TRBV11-2 and TRBJ2-5; D ambiguous. Germline assignment: CDR1 SGHAT and CDR2 FQNNGV. V was shortened by 0 bases and J by 7 bases, with 9 bases between the two germline ends. This CDR3 has 13 residues. CDR3 amino acids: CASSLDWAGTQYF. In DNA form, the CDR3 reads TGTGCCAGCAGCTTAGATTGGGCTGGGACCCAGTACTTC.

This chain joins TRBV9 and TRBJ2-7; 9 positions match TRBD1. V dropped 2 bases and J dropped 5; count of bases not matched to a gene: 11. This CDR3 contains 16 residues. Germline V gives CDR1 SGDLS, CDR2 YYNGEE. CDR3: CASSVIEQGASDEQYF. The CDR3 DNA reads as TGTGCCAGCAGCGTCATAGAACAGGGGGCTTCGGACGAGCAGTACTTC.

The table lists this clone with a few counts. The chain links TRBV29-1 to TRBJ1-1, with D unresolved. The CDR3 is made up of 11 amino acids. Trimming left V 5 bases short and J 2 bases short, with 6 bases between. Germline V lookup: CDR1 SQVTM, CDR2 ANQGSEA. The CDR3 here is CSVQTNTEAFF. The CDR3 coding sequence is TGCAGCGTTCAGACCAACACTGAAGCTTTCTTT.

This clone was seen just once. A read error is possible here, since a much larger clone lies one base away. V is TRBV7-9 and J is TRBJ2-2; no reliable D call. The V end lost 6 bases, the J end lost 3 bases, and 5 bases lay between the germline ends. The CDR3 spans 12 residues. Per germline, CDR1 SEHNR and CDR2 FQNEAQ (reference sequence). The CDR3 bases are TGTGCCAGCAGTCCGGACACCGGGGAGCTGTTTTTT. It specifies CASSPDTGELFF.

A remark on this clone: The sample has other DNA sequences that encode this CDR3 too. V is TRBV5-1 and J is TRBJ1-4; D remains ambiguous. Trimming removed 0 bases at V and 10 bases at J, with 13 bases between. This CDR3 contains 14 residues. Germline V gene sequence: CDR1 SGHRS, CDR2 YFSETQ. DNA for the CDR3: TGCGCCAGCAGCTTGGATCTTCCTGAAGGAAAACTGTTTTTT. This encodes CASSLDLPEGKLFF.

This chain connects TRBV7-3 to TRBJ2-3, with TRBD1 matching over 9 bases. After removal of 5 bases from V and 6 bases from J, the junction contained 6 bases not matched to a gene. Looked up from germline, CDR1 is SGHTA and CDR2 is FQGTGA. CDR3 length: 14 amino acids. In nucleotides, the CDR3 is TGTGCCAGCAGCAAACAGGGGGCATTTGATACGCAGTATTTT. Amino acids: CASSKQGAFDTQYF. The full variable domain, completed using reference TRBV7-3 and TRBJ2-3, is GAGVSQTPSNKVTEKGKYVELRCDPISGHTALYWYRQSLGQGPEFLIYFQGTGAADDSGLPNDRFFAVRPEGSVSTLKIQRTERGDSAVYLCASSKQGAFDTQYFGPGTRLTVL.

This chain uses TRBV2 with TRBJ1-1; D is uncertain. Germline-derived CDR1 and CDR2 are SNHLY and FYNNEI. CDR3 size: 14 residues. Between the trimmed V and J ends, which lost 1 base and 3 bases, there was a span of 9 bases. CDR3 bases: TGTGCCAGCAGTGAAGTCAGAGTCTACACTGAAGCTTTCTTT. It specifies CASSEVRVYTEAFF.

V gene TRBV5-1 combines with J gene TRBJ2-2; D gene ambiguous. The CDR3 has 13 residues. V was cut by 4 bases and J by 10 bases, with 14 bases left in between. Germline V gene lookup returns CDR1 SGHRS and CDR2 YFSETQ. In DNA form, the CDR3 reads TGCGCCAGCAGCCCGCGATTAGACACGGAGCTGTTTTTT. Its protein is CASSPRLDTELFF.

The V gene is TRBV5-1, the J gene TRBJ1-5, with TRBD1 matching 7 bases. V trimming: 4 bases; J trimming: 3 bases; junction bases outside the gene matches: 7. The length of the CDR3 is 15 residues. From germline, CDR1 is SGHRS and CDR2 YFSETQ. In DNA, the CDR3 is TGCGCCAGCAGCGTGGGGGACAGCTACAATCAGCCCCAGCATTTT. Translation gives CASSVGDSYNQPQHF.

This clone was counted between two and nine times. The rearrangement uses TRBV5-4 and TRBJ1-1, with D uncertain. V lost 0 bases, J lost 0 bases, and 3 bases lay in between. Germline V gives CDR1 SGHNT, CDR2 YYREEE (reference sequence). The CDR3 loop spans 13 amino acids. CDR3 in amino acids: CASSLVLNTEAFF. CDR3 nucleotides: TGTGCCAGCAGCTTGGTTCTGAACACTGAAGCTTTCTTT.

The V gene is TRBV7-2, the J gene TRBJ2-1; D perhaps matches TRBD1 (5 bases). The V gene lost 0 bases and the J gene lost 9 bases, with 12 bases spanning the gap. The germline V gene encodes CDR1 SGHTA and CDR2 FQGNSA. The CDR3 runs 14 residues. The CDR3 sequence: CASSLAFRVGEQFF. The CDR3 DNA sequence: TGTGCCAGCAGCTTAGCGTTCAGGGTCGGTGAGCAGTTCTTC. Together with reference TRBV7-2 and TRBJ2-1, the CDR3 gives the full variable domain: GAGVSQSPSNKVTEKGKDVELRCDPISGHTALYWYRQSLGQGLEFLIYFQGNSAPDKSGLPSDRFSAERTGGSVSTLTIQRTQQEDSAVYLCASSLAFRVGEQFFGPGTRLTVL.

This clone has only a few counts. The rearrangement uses TRBV5-1 and TRBJ1-2; no firm D call. The CDR3 runs to 14 residues. V shed 1 base and J shed 4 bases, with 11 bases lying between them. CDR1 and CDR2 from the germline V gene are SGHRS and YFSETQ. CDR3 sequence: CASSLPSAVYGYTF. In DNA form, the CDR3 reads TGCGCCAGCAGCTTGCCCTCAGCCGTCTATGGCTACACCTTC.

This sequence joins TRBV5-1 and TRBJ2-2, with D perhaps assigned TRBD1 or TRBD2 (6 bases each). There are 15 residues in the CDR3. The ends were cut back, 0 bases at V and 4 bases at J, with 10 bases in the middle. Germline V lookup: CDR1 SGHRS, CDR2 YFSETQ. This CDR3 is CASSLAGAGTGELFF. In nucleotides, the CDR3 is TGCGCCAGCAGCTTGGCGGGGGCGGGCACCGGGGAGCTGTTTTTT.

J is TRBJ2-7 and V is TRBV15, with D tentatively TRBD1 (6 bases). This CDR3 spans 13 amino acids. Trimming removed 5 bases from V and 1 base from J, with 9 bases in between. From germline, CDR1 is LNHNV and CDR2 YYDKDF (reference sequence). DNA of the CDR3: TGTGCCACCAGCCCGACAGGTTCCTACGAGCAGTACTTC. This encodes CATSPTGSYEQYF.

The V and J genes are TRBV25-1 and TRBJ2-5; tentative D call: TRBD1 (5 bases). V shed 1 base and J shed 5 bases, with 14 bases lying between them. There are 15 residues in the CDR3. CDR1 MGHDK and CDR2 SYGVNS come from the germline V gene. CDR3 in DNA: TGTGCCAGCAGTGAATCGATGGGGCTGGGGGAGACCCAGTACTTC. Encoded protein: CASSESMGLGETQYF.

The chain is built from TRBV4-1 and TRBJ2-7; 7 bases match TRBD2. This CDR3 spans 16 amino acids. CDR1 MGHRA and CDR2 YSYEKL come from the germline V gene. The V segment lost 3 bases and the J segment 4 bases; nucleotides outside the gene matches: 12. The CDR3 sequence: CASSHRLSGAPYEQYF. Written as DNA, the CDR3 is TGCGCCAGCAGCCACCGGTTGAGCGGGGCCCCTTACGAGCAGTACTTC.